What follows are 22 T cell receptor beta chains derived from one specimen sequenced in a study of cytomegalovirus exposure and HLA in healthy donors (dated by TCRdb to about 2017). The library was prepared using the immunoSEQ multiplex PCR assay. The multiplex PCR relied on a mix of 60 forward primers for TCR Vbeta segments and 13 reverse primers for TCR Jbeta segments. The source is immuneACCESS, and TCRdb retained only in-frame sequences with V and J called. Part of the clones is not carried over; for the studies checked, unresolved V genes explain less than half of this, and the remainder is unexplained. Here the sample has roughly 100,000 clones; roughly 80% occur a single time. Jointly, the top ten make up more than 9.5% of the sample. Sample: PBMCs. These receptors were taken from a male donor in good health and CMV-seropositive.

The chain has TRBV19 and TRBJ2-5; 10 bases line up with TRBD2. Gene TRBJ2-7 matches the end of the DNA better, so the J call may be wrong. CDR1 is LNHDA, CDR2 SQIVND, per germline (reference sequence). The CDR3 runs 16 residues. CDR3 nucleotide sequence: TGTGCCAGTAGTCCCTACCCTAGCGGGGGTACCTACGAGCAGTACTTC. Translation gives CASSPYPSGGTYEQYF.

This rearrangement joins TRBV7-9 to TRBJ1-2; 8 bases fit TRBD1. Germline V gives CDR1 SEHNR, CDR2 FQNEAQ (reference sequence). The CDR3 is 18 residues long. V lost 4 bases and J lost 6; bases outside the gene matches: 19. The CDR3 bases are TGTGCCAGCAGCTCCCTAGGACCGACAGGGGCAGTGAGTCATGGCTACACCTTC. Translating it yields CASSSLGPTGAVSHGYTF.

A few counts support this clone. CDR3 nucleotides: TGTGCCAGCAGCCGCCGGGACGAGCAGTACTTC. Its protein product is CASSRRDEQYF. The chain links TRBV6-1 to TRBJ2-7; D is uncertain. Trimming took off 6 bases at V and 5 bases at J, with 8 bases between the two ends. This CDR3 is 11 amino acids long. Germline V gives CDR1 MNHNS, CDR2 SASEGT.

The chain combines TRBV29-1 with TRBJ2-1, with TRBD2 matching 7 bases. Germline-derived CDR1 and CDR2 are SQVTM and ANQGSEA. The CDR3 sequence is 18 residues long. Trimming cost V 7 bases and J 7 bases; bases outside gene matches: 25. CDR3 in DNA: TGCAGCGCGGCTAGCGGACCCCCTCCCCCCACCCTGAAAAATGAGCAGTTCTTC. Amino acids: CSAASGPPPPTLKNEQFF.

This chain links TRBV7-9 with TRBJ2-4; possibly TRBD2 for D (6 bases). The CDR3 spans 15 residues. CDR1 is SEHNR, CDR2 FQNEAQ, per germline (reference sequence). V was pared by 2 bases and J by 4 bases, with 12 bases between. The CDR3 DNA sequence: TGTGCCAGCAGCTTAACCGGGACTGGAAAAAACATTCAGTACTTC. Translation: CASSLTGTGKNIQYF.

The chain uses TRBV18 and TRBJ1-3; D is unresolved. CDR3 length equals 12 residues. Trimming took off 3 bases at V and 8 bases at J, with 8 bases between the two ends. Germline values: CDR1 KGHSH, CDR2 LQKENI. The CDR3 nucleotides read TGTGCCAGCTCACCGGAGACCTACACCATATATTTT. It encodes CASSPETYTIYF.

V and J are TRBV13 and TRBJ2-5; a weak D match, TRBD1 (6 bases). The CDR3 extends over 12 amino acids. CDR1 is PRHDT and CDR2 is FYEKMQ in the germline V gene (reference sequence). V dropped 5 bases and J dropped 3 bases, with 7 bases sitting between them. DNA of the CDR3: TGTGCCAGCAGCAGGGGGAAAGAGACCCAGTACTTC. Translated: CASSRGKETQYF.

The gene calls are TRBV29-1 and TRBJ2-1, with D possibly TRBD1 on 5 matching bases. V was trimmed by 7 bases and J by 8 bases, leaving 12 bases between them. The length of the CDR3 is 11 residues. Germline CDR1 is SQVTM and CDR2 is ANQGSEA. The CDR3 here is CSADKGYEQFF. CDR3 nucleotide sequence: TGCAGCGCTGACAAGGGGTATGAGCAGTTCTTC.

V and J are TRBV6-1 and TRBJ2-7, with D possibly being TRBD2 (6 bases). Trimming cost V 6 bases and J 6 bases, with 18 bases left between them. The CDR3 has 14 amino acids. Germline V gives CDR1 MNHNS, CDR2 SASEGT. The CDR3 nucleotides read TGTGCCAGCAGGACTCTAGCGTCCTATTCCGAGCAGTACTTC. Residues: CASRTLASYSEQYF.

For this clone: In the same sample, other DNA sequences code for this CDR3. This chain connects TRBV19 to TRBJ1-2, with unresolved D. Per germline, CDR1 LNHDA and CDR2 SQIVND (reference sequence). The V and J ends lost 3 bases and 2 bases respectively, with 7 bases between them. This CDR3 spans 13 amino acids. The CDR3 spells CASSIGRNYGYTF. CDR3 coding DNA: TGTGCCAGTAGTATTGGCAGGAACTATGGCTACACCTTC. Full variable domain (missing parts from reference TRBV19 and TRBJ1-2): DGGITQSPKYLFRKEGQNVTLSCEQNLNHDAMYWYRQDPGQGLRLIYYSQIVNDFQKGDIAEGYSVSREKKESFPLTVTSAQKNPTAFYLCASSIGRNYGYTFGSGTRLTVV.

Here the CDR3 DNA reads TGTGCCAGCAGCTCGGACAGGGGGCTCAACTATGGCTACACCTTC. Translated, it gives CASSSDRGLNYGYTF. V usage is TRBV7-2 and J usage is TRBJ1-2; the match to TRBD1 covers 11 bases. Germline V gene data show CDR1 as SGHTA and CDR2 as FQGNSA. The length of the CDR3 is 15 residues. After removal of 4 bases from V and 2 bases from J, the junction contained 3 bases not matched to a gene. Combining the CDR3 with reference TRBV7-2 and TRBJ1-2 gives the whole variable domain GAGVSQSPSNKVTEKGKDVELRCDPISGHTALYWYRQSLGQGLEFLIYFQGNSAPDKSGLPSDRFSAERTGGSVSTLTIQRTQQEDSAVYLCASSSDRGLNYGYTFGSGTRLTVV.

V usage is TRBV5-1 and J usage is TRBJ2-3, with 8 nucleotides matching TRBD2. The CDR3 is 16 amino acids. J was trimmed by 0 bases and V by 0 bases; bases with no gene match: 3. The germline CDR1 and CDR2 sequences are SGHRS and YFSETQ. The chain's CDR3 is CASSLALAESTDTQYF. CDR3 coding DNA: TGCGCCAGCAGCTTGGCACTAGCGGAGAGCACAGATACGCAGTATTTT.

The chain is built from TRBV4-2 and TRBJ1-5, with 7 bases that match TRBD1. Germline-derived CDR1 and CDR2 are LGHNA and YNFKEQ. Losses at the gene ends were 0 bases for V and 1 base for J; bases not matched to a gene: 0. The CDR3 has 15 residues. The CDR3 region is CASSQEGQSNQPQHF. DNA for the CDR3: TGTGCCAGCAGCCAAGAGGGACAGAGCAATCAGCCCCAGCATTTT.

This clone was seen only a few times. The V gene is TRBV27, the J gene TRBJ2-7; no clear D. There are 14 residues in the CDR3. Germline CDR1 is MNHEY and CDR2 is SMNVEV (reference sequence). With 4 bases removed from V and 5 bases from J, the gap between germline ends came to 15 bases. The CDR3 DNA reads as TGTGCCAGCAGTTCTTTTCAACGGGTTAACGAGCAGTACTTC. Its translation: CASSSFQRVNEQYF.

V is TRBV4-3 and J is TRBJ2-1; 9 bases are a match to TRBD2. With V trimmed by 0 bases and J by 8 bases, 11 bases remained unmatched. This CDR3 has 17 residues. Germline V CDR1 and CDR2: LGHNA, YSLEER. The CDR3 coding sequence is TGCGCCAGCAGCCAAGATCGGACTAGCGTGGGGATCGATGAGCAGTTCTTC. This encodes CASSQDRTSVGIDEQFF.

CDR3 nucleotide sequence: TGTGCCAGCAGCTCCTCACTCAGGCAGCAGTACTTC. Protein sequence: CASSSSLRQQYF. The gene calls are TRBV7-8 and TRBJ2-7; D gene uncertain. CDR3 size: 12 residues. Germline assignment: CDR1 SGHVS and CDR2 FQNEAQ. The germline V and J ends were trimmed by 4 bases and 8 bases, with 12 bases remaining between them.

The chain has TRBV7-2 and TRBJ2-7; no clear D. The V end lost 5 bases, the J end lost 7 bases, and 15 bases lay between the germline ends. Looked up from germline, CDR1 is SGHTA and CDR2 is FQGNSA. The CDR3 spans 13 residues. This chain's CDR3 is CASSPMGVGEQYF. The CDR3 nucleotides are TGTGCCAGCAGCCCAATGGGCGTAGGAGAGCAGTACTTC.

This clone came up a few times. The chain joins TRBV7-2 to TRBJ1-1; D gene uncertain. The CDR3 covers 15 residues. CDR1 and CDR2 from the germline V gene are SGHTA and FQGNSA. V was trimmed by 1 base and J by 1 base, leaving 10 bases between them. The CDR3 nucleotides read TGTGCCAGCAGCTTAGAGCTTCCCGAGAACACTGAAGCTTTCTTT. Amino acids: CASSLELPENTEAFF. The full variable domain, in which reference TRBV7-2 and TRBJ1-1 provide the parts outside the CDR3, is GAGVSQSPSNKVTEKGKDVELRCDPISGHTALYWYRQSLGQGLEFLIYFQGNSAPDKSGLPSDRFSAERTGGSVSTLTIQRTQQEDSAVYLCASSLELPENTEAFFGQGTRLTVV.

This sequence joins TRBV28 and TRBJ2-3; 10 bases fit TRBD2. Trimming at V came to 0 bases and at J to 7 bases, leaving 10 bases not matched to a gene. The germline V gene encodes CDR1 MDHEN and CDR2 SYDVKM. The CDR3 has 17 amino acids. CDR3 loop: CASSLWASGSGRNTQYF. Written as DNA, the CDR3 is TGTGCCAGCAGTTTATGGGCTAGCGGGAGTGGAAGGAATACGCAGTATTTT.

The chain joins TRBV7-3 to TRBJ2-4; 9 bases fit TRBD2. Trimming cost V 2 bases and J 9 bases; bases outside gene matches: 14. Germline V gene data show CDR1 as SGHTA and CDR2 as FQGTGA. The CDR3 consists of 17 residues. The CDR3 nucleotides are TGTGCCAGCAGCTTATGGTCGGCGGGAGGGCCTAATTCCATTCAGTACTTC. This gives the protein CASSLWSAGGPNSIQYF.

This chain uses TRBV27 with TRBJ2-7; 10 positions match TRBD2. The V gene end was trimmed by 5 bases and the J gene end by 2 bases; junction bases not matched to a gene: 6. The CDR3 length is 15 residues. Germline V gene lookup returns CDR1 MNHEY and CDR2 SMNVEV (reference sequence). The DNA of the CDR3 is TGTGCCAGCAGTAGAAGCGGGAGGGCCCCCTACGAGCAGTACTTC. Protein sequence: CASSRSGRAPYEQYF.

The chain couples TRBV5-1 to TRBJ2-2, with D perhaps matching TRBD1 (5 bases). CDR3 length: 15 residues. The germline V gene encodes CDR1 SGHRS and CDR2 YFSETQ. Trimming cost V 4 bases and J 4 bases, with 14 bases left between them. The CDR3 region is CASSTSRQTTGELFF. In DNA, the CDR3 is TGCGCCAGCAGCACCTCCAGACAGACCACCGGGGAGCTGTTTTTT.